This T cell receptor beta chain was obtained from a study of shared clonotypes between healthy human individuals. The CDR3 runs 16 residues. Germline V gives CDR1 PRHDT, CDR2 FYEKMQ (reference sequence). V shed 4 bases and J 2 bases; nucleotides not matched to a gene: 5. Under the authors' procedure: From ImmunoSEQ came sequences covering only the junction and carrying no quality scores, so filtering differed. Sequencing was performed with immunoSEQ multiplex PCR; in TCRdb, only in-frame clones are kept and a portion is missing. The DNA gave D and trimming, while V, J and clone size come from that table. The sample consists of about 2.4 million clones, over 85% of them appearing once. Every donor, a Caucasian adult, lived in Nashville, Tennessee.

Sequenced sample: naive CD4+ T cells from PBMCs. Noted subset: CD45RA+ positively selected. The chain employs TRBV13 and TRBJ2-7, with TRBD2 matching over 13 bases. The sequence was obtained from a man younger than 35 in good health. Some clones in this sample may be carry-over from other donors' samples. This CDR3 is CASSSWTSGRAYEQYF. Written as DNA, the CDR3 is TGTGCCAGCAGCTCTTGGACTAGCGGGAGAGCCTACGAGCAGTACTTC.